These 17 T cell receptor beta chains were all obtained from the same sample, sequenced in a study of cytomegalovirus exposure and HLA in healthy donors. The study ran its PCR with 60 Vbeta and 13 Jbeta primers. TCRdb's table, derived via immunoSEQ multiplex PCR, lists solely in-frame clones and lacks some. The table records around 200,000 clones, 82% of them present only once. Input material: PBMCs. The receptors shown here come from a man between 35 and 55 years old in good health and CMV-seropositive.

This chain connects TRBV7-9 to TRBJ2-3, with TRBD2 matching 11 bases. V was clipped by 5 bases and J by 1 base; unmatched bases: 5. Germline assignment: CDR1 SEHNR and CDR2 FQNEAQ (reference sequence). CDR3 length: 16 residues. The CDR3 reads CASSPLAGGRTDTQYF. The CDR3 region has the DNA TGTGCCAGCAGCCCCCTAGCGGGAGGCCGCACAGATACGCAGTATTTT.

This sequence joins TRBV27 and TRBJ1-1; TRBD1 might be the D (6 bases). Trimming took 5 bases from V and 0 from J, leaving 13 bases between them. Germline assignment: CDR1 MNHEY and CDR2 SMNVEV (reference sequence). This CDR3 region has 15 residues. The CDR3 loop reads CASSPRQVMNTEAFF. CDR3 nucleotide sequence: TGTGCCAGCAGTCCCAGACAGGTCATGAACACTGAAGCTTTCTTT.

The chain is built from TRBV7-9 and TRBJ1-1; D is ambiguous. Germline loops: CDR1 SEHNR, CDR2 FQNEAQ (reference sequence). The CDR3 runs to 12 residues. The V gene lost 9 bases and the J gene lost 3 bases, with 11 bases spanning the gap. This CDR3 reads CASRPLDTEAFF. DNA for the CDR3: TGTGCCAGTCGCCCCTTAGACACTGAAGCTTTCTTT.

The chain uses TRBV7-3 and TRBJ2-6; 8 bases match TRBD1. Looked up from germline, CDR1 is SGHTA and CDR2 is FQGTGA. V was clipped by 7 bases and J by 2 bases; unmatched bases: 4. The CDR3 sequence is 15 residues long. The CDR3 protein is CASTAGGTGANVLTF. In DNA form, the CDR3 reads TGTGCCAGCACCGCAGGGGGCACTGGGGCCAACGTCCTGACTTTC.

The J gene is TRBJ2-6, the V gene TRBV5-1; TRBD1 is a possible D gene (6 bases). Germline CDR1 is SGHRS and CDR2 is YFSETQ. V was clipped by 4 bases and J by 0 bases, with 8 bases between them. The CDR3 runs to 15 residues. Here the CDR3 DNA reads TGCGCCAGCAGCCGAGGGGGCTCTGGGGCCAACGTCCTGACTTTC. It codes for CASSRGGSGANVLTF.

The chain links TRBV18 to TRBJ2-1; TRBD1 matches 7 bases. The length of the CDR3 is 13 residues. Trimming cost V 6 bases and J 10 bases; bases outside gene matches: 9. Germline-derived CDR1 and CDR2 are KGHSH and LQKENI. CDR3 loop: CASSQGTDFEQFF. CDR3 in DNA: TGTGCCAGCTCCCAGGGGACAGACTTCGAGCAGTTCTTC.

This clone was seen a handful of times. This chain connects TRBV6-6 to TRBJ1-1; weak D call: TRBD1 (6 bases). The V and J ends lost 7 bases and 4 bases respectively, with 13 bases between them. Germline-derived CDR1 and CDR2 are MNHNY and SVGAGI (reference sequence). The CDR3 is 13 residues long. The CDR3 loop is CASITQGSTEAFF. The CDR3, as DNA: TGTGCCAGCATTACGCAGGGGAGCACTGAAGCTTTCTTT.

This chain joins TRBV9 and TRBJ1-4, with 8 bases matching TRBD1. CDR3 length equals 13 residues. CDR1 and CDR2 (germline): SGDLS, YYNGEE. Germline trimming cut 6 bases from V and 4 bases from J; bases unmatched to any gene: 2. CDR3 residues: CASTGQGNEKLFF. DNA of the CDR3: TGTGCCAGCACAGGACAGGGTAATGAAAAACTGTTTTTT.

The J gene is TRBJ2-5, the V gene TRBV11-1, with no clear D. Deletions cut 5 bases from V and 0 bases from J, with 16 bases between. Germline V lookup: CDR1 SGHAT, CDR2 FQDESV (reference sequence). The CDR3 sequence is 16 residues long. CDR3 DNA: TGTGCCAGCAGCCCCCCGGTTAGCCGGTACCAAGAGACCCAGTACTTC. Translated, it gives CASSPPVSRYQETQYF.

In DNA, the CDR3 is TGTGCCAGCAGTGCTAGCGGTCCGAGGGGCAATGAGCAGTTCTTC. The encoded protein is CASSASGPRGNEQFF. V and J are TRBV6-5 and TRBJ2-1; 7 positions match TRBD2. This CDR3 has 15 amino acids. Germline V gene lookup returns CDR1 MNHEY and CDR2 SVGAGI. Trimming took 5 bases from V and 6 from J; bases not matched to a gene: 10.

This clone appeared a few times. This sequence joins TRBV6-6 and TRBJ1-5; TRBD1 agrees at 11 bases. Germline CDR1 is MNHNY and CDR2 is SVGAGI (reference sequence). This CDR3 spans 16 amino acids. Trimming cost V 7 bases and J 6 bases; bases outside gene matches: 11. The CDR3 here is CASTTRDRGLSQPQHF. The CDR3 DNA reads as TGTGCCAGCACTACCCGGGACAGGGGGTTAAGTCAGCCCCAGCATTTT.

The rearrangement uses TRBV30 and TRBJ1-1; TRBD1 matches at 8 bases. Germline CDR1 reads GTSNPN; CDR2 reads SVGIG (reference sequence). This CDR3 is built from 11 residues. Germline trimming cut 3 bases from V and 11 bases from J; bases unmatched to any gene: 5. The CDR3 loop is CAWSTGQGAFF. Here the CDR3 DNA reads TGTGCCTGGAGCACAGGACAGGGTGCTTTCTTT.

CDR3: CASSLGLVDTGELFF. CDR3 nucleotides: TGTGCCAGCAGCTTAGGACTAGTCGACACCGGGGAGCTGTTTTTT. This chain connects TRBV7-9 to TRBJ2-2; D perhaps matches TRBD2 (6 bases). CDR3 length: 15 residues. Germline V CDR1 and CDR2: SEHNR, FQNEAQ (reference sequence). With 1 base removed from V and 3 bases from J, the gap between germline ends came to 9 bases.

The gene calls are TRBV30 and TRBJ2-1; 14 positions match TRBD2. The CDR3 has 15 residues. The germline gives CDR1 GTSNPN, CDR2 SVGIG (reference sequence). V trimming: 2 bases; J trimming: 6 bases; junction bases outside the gene matches: 3. The CDR3 sequence: CAWSIGTSGSNEQFF. The CDR3 DNA follows: TGTGCCTGGAGTATTGGGACTAGCGGGAGCAATGAGCAGTTCTTC. The whole variable domain, remainder taken from reference TRBV30 and TRBJ2-1, is SQTIHQWPATLVQPVGSPLSLECTVEGTSNPNLYWYRQAAGRGLQLLFYSVGIGQISSEVPQNLSASRPQDRQFILSSKKLLLSDSGFYLCAWSIGTSGSNEQFFGPGTRLTVL.

This chain links TRBV15 with TRBJ1-2; possible D gene TRBD1, 5 bases. The CDR3 spans 14 residues. V shed 1 base and J shed 5 bases, with 11 bases lying between them. Looked up from germline, CDR1 is LNHNV and CDR2 is YYDKDF (reference sequence). CDR3 region: CATSRAGRLYGYTF. The DNA for the CDR3 is TGTGCCACCAGCAGAGCAGGGAGGCTATATGGCTACACCTTC.

The V call is TRBV2, the J call TRBJ2-5, with 12 bases that match TRBD2. The end of the DNA aligns better with TRBJ2-7, so the J call may be wrong. Germline V lookup: CDR1 SNHLY, CDR2 FYNNEI. The CDR3 extends over 16 amino acids. The CDR3, as DNA: TGTGCCAGCAGTGAAAATTGGGGACTAGCGGGTTACGAGCAGTACTTC. Amino acid sequence: CASSENWGLAGYEQYF.

CDR3 residues: CASSFGTGSTYEQYF. The CDR3 nucleotides are TGTGCCAGCAGCTTTGGGACAGGATCAACCTACGAGCAGTACTTC. The chain employs TRBV5-5 and TRBJ2-7; TRBD1 matches 8 bases. CDR3 size: 15 residues. Germline trimming cut 2 bases from V and 2 bases from J; bases unmatched to any gene: 6. The germline V gene has CDR1 SGHKS and CDR2 YYEKEE (reference sequence).